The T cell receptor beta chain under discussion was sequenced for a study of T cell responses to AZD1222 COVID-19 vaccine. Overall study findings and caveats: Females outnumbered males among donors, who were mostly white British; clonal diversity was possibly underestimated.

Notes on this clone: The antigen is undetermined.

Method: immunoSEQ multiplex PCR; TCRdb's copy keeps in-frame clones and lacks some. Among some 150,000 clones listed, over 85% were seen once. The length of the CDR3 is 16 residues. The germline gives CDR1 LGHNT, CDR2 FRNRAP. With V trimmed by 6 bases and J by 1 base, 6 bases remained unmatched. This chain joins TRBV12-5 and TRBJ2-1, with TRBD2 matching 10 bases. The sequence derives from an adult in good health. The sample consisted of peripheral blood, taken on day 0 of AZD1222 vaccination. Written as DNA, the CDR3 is TGTGCTAGTGGCTTAGGACTAGCGGCTTCCTACAATGAGCAGTTCTTC. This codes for CASGLGLAASYNEQFF.